Below are 10 T cell receptor beta chains sequenced from a single sample in a study of blood T cell repertoires in COVID-19. Profiled with immunoSEQ multiplex PCR; TCRdb holds only in-frame clones, not every one. Of 450,000 or so clones listed, about 90% are singletons. Material for sequencing was PBMCs or T cells enriched from blood (not recorded which). These receptors came from a man aged 18-30 years who had recovered from COVID-19.

This clone has more than one count but fewer than ten. The chain employs TRBV10-3 and TRBJ1-3; D possibly corresponds to TRBD1 (6 bases). The CDR3 sequence is 15 residues long. Trimming took 2 bases from V and 1 from J, leaving 9 bases between them. CDR1 ENHRY and CDR2 SYGVKD come from the germline V gene. This CDR3 reads CAISELGGSGNTIYF. For the CDR3, the DNA is TGTGCCATCAGTGAGCTAGGGGGATCTGGAAACACCATATATTTT.

J is TRBJ2-5 and V is TRBV24-1; 7 bases fit TRBD2. Germline lookup yields CDR1 KGHDR and CDR2 SFDVKD. V dropped 10 bases and J dropped 5; count of bases not matched to a gene: 9. This CDR3 has 13 residues. Written as DNA, the CDR3 is TGTGCCACTAGGGGAGGGTTTACTGAGACCCAGTACTTC. Protein: CATRGGFTETQYF.

This clone has just one count. The gene calls are TRBV20-1 and TRBJ1-4; D is unclear. V was clipped by 3 bases and J by 1 base, with 12 bases between them. The germline gives CDR1 DFQATT, CDR2 SNEGSKA (reference sequence). The CDR3 runs to 15 residues. The CDR3 coding sequence is TGCAGTGCTAGTTCGCCCCGGGAAACTAATGAAAAACTGTTTTTT. Translated: CSASSPRETNEKLFF.

This chain links TRBV28 with TRBJ2-4; 12 bases are shared with TRBD2. V dropped 3 bases and J dropped 3; count of bases not matched to a gene: 6. The germline V gene encodes CDR1 MDHEN and CDR2 SYDVKM. The CDR3 contains 17 residues. In DNA, the CDR3 is TGTGCCAGCAGTTTCCCACGGACTAGCGGGGACAAAAACATTCAGTACTTC. It encodes CASSFPRTSGDKNIQYF.

The chain couples TRBV2 to TRBJ2-3; TRBD2 is a possible D gene (6 bases). This CDR3 has 15 amino acids. Germline CDR1 SNHLY, CDR2 FYNNEI. V was pared by 4 bases and J by 4 bases, with 15 bases between. CDR3 in DNA: TGTGCCAGCAGTGGAAGTAGCGGAATACCAGATACGCAGTATTTT. It is translated as CASSGSSGIPDTQYF.

The J gene is TRBJ1-2, the V gene TRBV2; TRBD1 aligns across 7 bases. Germline values: CDR1 SNHLY, CDR2 FYNNEI. J gave up 4 bases and V 6 bases, and 8 bases lay outside the gene matches. CDR3 length: 14 amino acids. CDR3 residues: CASSDRVSPYGYTF. CDR3 nucleotides: TGTGCCAGCAGCGACAGGGTATCACCCTATGGCTACACCTTC.

This clone is a singleton in its sample. The chain carries TRBV5-1 and TRBJ2-7; unclear D gene. V shed 0 bases and J shed 4 bases, with 8 bases lying between them. The CDR3 covers 13 residues. CDR1 and CDR2 (germline): SGHRS, YFSETQ. DNA for the CDR3: TGCGCCAGCAGCTTGGAGTTCACATACGAGCAGTACTTC. This codes for CASSLEFTYEQYF.

This clone showed up just once. Here the CDR3 reads CATSVEGAAYEQYF. The CDR3 coding sequence is TGTGCCACCAGTGTTGAGGGGGCGGCCTACGAGCAGTACTTC. This rearrangement joins TRBV24-1 to TRBJ2-7; 7 bases are shared with TRBD1. Trimming removed 5 bases from V and 2 bases from J; junction bases left unmatched: 5. This CDR3 comprises 14 residues. Germline V gives CDR1 KGHDR, CDR2 SFDVKD.

The chain combines TRBV10-3 with TRBJ1-5; 9 nucleotides align to TRBD1. V trimming: 11 bases; J trimming: 6 bases; junction bases outside the gene matches: 5. The CDR3 covers 12 residues. Germline CDR1 is ENHRY and CDR2 is SYGVKD. DNA of the CDR3: TGTGCCGCCGGGACAGGGTCTCAGCCCCAGCATTTT. It translates to CAAGTGSQPQHF.

The table lists this clone with a count of one. This chain connects TRBV10-3 to TRBJ1-1; TRBD1 matches at 7 bases. J gave up 1 base and V 0 bases, and 5 bases lay outside the gene matches. Germline CDR1 reads ENHRY; CDR2 reads SYGVKD. The CDR3 loop spans 16 amino acids. CDR3 sequence reads: CAISESRRTGNTEAFF. In DNA, the CDR3 is TGTGCCATCAGTGAGTCGCGCCGGACAGGGAACACTGAAGCTTTCTTT.